This TCR beta chain is drawn from a study of blood T cell repertoires in COVID-19. TCRdb's copy holds only in-frame clones and misses some; the assay was immunoSEQ multiplex PCR. This table has over 200,000 clones, approximately 91% appearing once. The CDR3 consists of 15 residues. V gave up 1 base and J gave up 6 bases; unmatched junction bases: 4. CDR1 LGHNA and CDR2 YSLEER come from the germline V gene. This chain joins TRBV4-3 and TRBJ2-2, with 8 bases fitting TRBD1. Sequenced input: peripheral blood. The source of this sequence is a woman aged 25 to 39 with acute or convalescent COVID-19. The CDR3 region has the DNA TGCGCCAGCAGCCAAGGGACAGGGATCGCCGGGGAGCTGTTTTTT. It specifies CASSQGTGIAGELFF.